A single sample gave rise to the 29 T cell receptor beta chains below, sequenced in a study of blood T cell repertoires in COVID-19. Only in-frame clones appear in the TCRdb table, and some are missing; sequencing was by immunoSEQ multiplex PCR. This sample has about 46,000 clones; just over 85% occur once, and the top ten carry about 4.1%. Sequencing was done on a sample of peripheral blood. The receptors originated from a man older than 75 with active COVID-19.

The J gene is TRBJ2-5, the V gene TRBV28, with TRBD1 matching 10 bases. The CDR3 sequence is 18 residues long. Per the germline V gene, CDR1 is MDHEN and CDR2 is SYDVKM. The J segment lost 6 bases and the V segment lost 5 bases, leaving 18 bases of the junction unmatched. In DNA form, the CDR3 reads TGTGCCAGCAGTAGAAAAACCTCCGGGACAGGGGCGGAAAAGACCCAGTACTTC. Amino acids: CASSRKTSGTGAEKTQYF.

This rearrangement joins TRBV5-6 to TRBJ2-7; 14 bases agree with TRBD2. The CDR3 is 17 residues long. In germline, CDR1 is SGHDT, CDR2 YYEEEE. V trimming: 6 bases; J trimming: 7 bases; junction bases outside the gene matches: 15. Written as DNA, the CDR3 is TGTGCCAGCACCCCATGGCGACTAGCGGGAGGGAAATGGGAGCAGTACTTC. Protein product: CASTPWRLAGGKWEQYF.

V usage is TRBV29-1 and J usage is TRBJ2-7; D not resolved. The germline V gene has CDR1 SQVTM and CDR2 ANQGSEA. V was shortened by 4 bases and J by 6 bases, with 19 bases between the two germline ends. The CDR3 has 14 residues. The CDR3 coding sequence is TGCAGCGTTGTTCTGGTTCTATCGGCGGCCGAGCAGTACTTC. Encoded protein: CSVVLVLSAAEQYF.

The chain has TRBV28 and TRBJ2-3, with D possibly being TRBD1 (6 bases). CDR3 length equals 15 residues. Germline V gene sequence: CDR1 MDHEN, CDR2 SYDVKM. V gave up 5 bases and J gave up 1 base, with 13 bases separating them. DNA for the CDR3: TGTGCCAGCAGTCTCCGGGACACTCGCACAGATACGCAGTATTTT. Translated: CASSLRDTRTDTQYF.

The gene calls are TRBV5-1 and TRBJ2-7; 9 nucleotides line up with TRBD1. Per germline, CDR1 SGHRS and CDR2 YFSETQ. The trim removed 4 bases at V and 7 bases at J, leaving 9 bases unmatched. The CDR3 has 14 residues. The CDR3 here is CASSEGTGIGEQYF. The CDR3 DNA is TGCGCCAGCAGCGAGGGGACAGGGATAGGTGAGCAGTACTTC.

The J gene is TRBJ2-6, the V gene TRBV5-4; maybe TRBD1 (5 bases). The CDR3 spans 14 residues. With 9 bases removed from V and 2 bases from J, the gap between germline ends came to 12 bases. From germline, CDR1 is SGHNT and CDR2 YYREEE (reference sequence). The CDR3 DNA is TGTGCCATAAAGGGGAATACTGGGGCCAACGTCCTGACTTTC. Residues: CAIKGNTGANVLTF. Drawing the rest from reference TRBV5-4 and TRBJ2-6, the complete variable domain is ETGVTQSPTHLIKTRGQQVTLRCSSQSGHNTVSWYQQALGQGPQFIFQYYREEENGRGNFPPRFSGLQFPNYSSELNVNALELDDSALYLCAIKGNTGANVLTFGAGSRLTVL.

V and J are TRBV19 and TRBJ1-1; 8 bases line up with TRBD1. The germline CDR1 and CDR2 sequences are LNHDA and SQIVND (reference sequence). The ends lost 3 bases at V and 4 bases at J; junction bases unmatched: 4. The CDR3 loop spans 14 amino acids. CDR3 in amino acids: CASSIQGASTEAFF. The CDR3 DNA reads TGTGCCAGTAGTATTCAGGGGGCTAGCACTGAAGCTTTCTTT.

The J gene is TRBJ2-3, the V gene TRBV27, with TRBD1 as a possible D gene (6 bases). This CDR3 has 14 amino acids. CDR1 is MNHEY and CDR2 is SMNVEV in the germline V gene (reference sequence). V lost 5 bases and J 6 bases, leaving 15 bases between the germline ends. The DNA of the CDR3 is TGTGCCAGCAGTACCAACAGGGCGTCGGATACGCAGTATTTT. It yields the protein CASSTNRASDTQYF.

This chain links TRBV6-5 with TRBJ2-2; a possible D gene is TRBD1 (6 bases). Trimming removed 6 bases from V and 0 bases from J, with 11 bases in between. This CDR3 spans 15 amino acids. Germline loops: CDR1 MNHEY, CDR2 SVGAGI. The CDR3 is CASSRRTANTGELFF. The CDR3 DNA follows: TGTGCCAGCAGCCGCCGGACAGCGAACACCGGGGAGCTGTTTTTT.

Points on this clone: Other nucleotide sequences in the sample specify the same CDR3. The chain employs TRBV18 and TRBJ2-5; 10 bases map to TRBD2. The CDR3 extends over 15 amino acids. Unmatched junction bases numbered 2, after V lost 3 bases and J lost 1 base. From germline, CDR1 is KGHSH and CDR2 LQKENI. The CDR3 sequence is CASSPPSGSQETQYF. The DNA of the CDR3 is TGTGCCAGCTCACCGCCTAGCGGGAGCCAAGAGACCCAGTACTTC.

The genes are TRBV19 and TRBJ1-4; 7 bases match TRBD1. This CDR3 contains 15 residues. J lost 5 bases, V lost 6 bases, and 9 bases had no gene match. Germline V gene lookup returns CDR1 LNHDA and CDR2 SQIVND (reference sequence). CDR3: CASRADRAENEKLFF. CDR3 in DNA: TGTGCCAGTAGGGCTGACAGGGCCGAAAATGAAAAACTGTTTTTT.

The chain links TRBV19 to TRBJ2-4; 12 positions match TRBD2. The CDR3 consists of 18 residues. The V gene's germline CDR1 is LNHDA and CDR2 SQIVND (reference sequence). V gave up 3 bases and J gave up 6 bases; unmatched junction bases: 12. CDR3 DNA: TGTGCCAGTAGTATGGGGTCAATACTAGCGGGAGGAGGAAACATTCAGTACTTC. The encoded protein is CASSMGSILAGGGNIQYF.

The chain joins TRBV28 to TRBJ2-3; 9 bases are shared with TRBD1. The CDR3 is made up of 15 amino acids. Germline V gene lookup returns CDR1 MDHEN and CDR2 SYDVKM. Trimming at V came to 8 bases and at J to 3 bases, leaving 9 bases not matched to a gene. The DNA of the CDR3 is TGTGCCAGCGACCCCGGGACAGGGTGGACAGATACGCAGTATTTT. It specifies CASDPGTGWTDTQYF.

This clone appeared a few times. The chain joins TRBV27 to TRBJ1-2, with D perhaps TRBD1 (5 bases). V was shortened by 6 bases and J by 7 bases, with 9 bases between the two germline ends. CDR1 MNHEY and CDR2 SMNVEV come from the germline V gene (reference sequence). The CDR3 loop spans 11 amino acids. The CDR3 loop reads CASSHQGGYTF. CDR3 in DNA: TGTGCCAGCAGCCACCAGGGTGGCTACACCTTC.

CDR3 amino acids: CASSPLPLAGEETQYF. CDR3 sequence (DNA): TGCGCCAGCAGCCCCTTACCTCTAGCGGGAGAAGAGACCCAGTACTTC. This chain links TRBV5-1 with TRBJ2-5; 10 nucleotides line up with TRBD2. Looked up from germline, CDR1 is SGHRS and CDR2 is YFSETQ. This CDR3 has 16 amino acids. J lost 3 bases, V lost 4 bases, and 9 bases had no gene match.

This chain connects TRBV28 to TRBJ1-6, with D tentatively TRBD1 (5 bases). The germline V gene has CDR1 MDHEN and CDR2 SYDVKM. Between the trimmed V and J ends, which lost 2 bases and 0 bases, there was a span of 11 bases. The CDR3 has 17 amino acids. The CDR3 DNA reads TGTGCCAGCAGTTTAGGGGGGGGAAGCTCCTATAATTCACCCCTCCACTTT. Protein sequence: CASSLGGGSSYNSPLHF.

The chain combines TRBV9 with TRBJ2-7; D remains ambiguous. V lost 2 bases and J 0 bases, leaving 6 bases between the germline ends. Germline V CDR1 and CDR2: SGDLS, YYNGEE. The CDR3 has 13 amino acids. The CDR3 sequence is CASSVGSSYEQYF. In DNA form, the CDR3 reads TGTGCCAGCAGCGTGGGCAGCTCCTACGAGCAGTACTTC.

The chain links TRBV24-1 to TRBJ2-3; 8 nucleotides align to TRBD1. CDR3 length: 13 amino acids. J was trimmed by 0 bases and V by 11 bases; bases with no gene match: 3. Germline-derived CDR1 and CDR2 are KGHDR and SFDVKD. CDR3 DNA: TGTGCCATTGGACAGGGAAGCACAGATACGCAGTATTTT. Its protein product is CAIGQGSTDTQYF.

CDR3 coding DNA: TGTGCCAGCAGCGCGGGACAGTGGGTAGAGACCCAGTACTTC. This codes for CASSAGQWVETQYF. The chain links TRBV14 to TRBJ2-5; possibly TRBD1 for D (7 bases). The V end was cut by 5 bases, the J end by 4 bases, with 14 bases between. This CDR3 is built from 14 residues. Germline V lookup: CDR1 SGHDN, CDR2 FVKESK.

The chain uses TRBV30 and TRBJ2-7; 15 nucleotides match TRBD2. CDR1 GTSNPN and CDR2 SVGIG come from the germline V gene (reference sequence). This CDR3 is 15 amino acids long. V lost 1 base, J lost 3 bases, and 1 base stayed unmatched. The CDR3 DNA sequence: TGTGCCTGGAGTGCGGGACTAGCGGGGGGCTACGAGCAGTACTTC. As protein: CAWSAGLAGGYEQYF. The variable domain in full, with the rest retrieved from reference TRBV30 and TRBJ2-7, is SQTIHQWPATLVQPVGSPLSLECTVEGTSNPNLYWYRQAAGRGLQLLFYSVGIGQISSEVPQNLSASRPQDRQFILSSKKLLLSDSGFYLCAWSAGLAGGYEQYFGPGTRLTVT.

The chain employs TRBV4-1 and TRBJ2-3; a weak D match, TRBD1 (7 bases). CDR1 is MGHRA and CDR2 is YSYEKL in the germline V gene. Trimming pared 4 bases from V and 4 bases from J, leaving 18 bases between. The CDR3 length is 16 residues. The DNA of the CDR3 is TGCGCCAGCAGCCCGGGGGAGACAGGGCATGCAGATACGCAGTATTTT. It translates to CASSPGETGHADTQYF.

The chain has TRBV11-3 and TRBJ2-1, with D hard to call. Germline V lookup: CDR1 SGHNT, CDR2 YENEEA. The CDR3 loop spans 15 amino acids. V lost 2 bases and J 5 bases, leaving 13 bases between the germline ends. CDR3 loop: CASSLNPPDNNEQFF. DNA of the CDR3: TGTGCCAGCAGCTTAAACCCCCCCGACAACAATGAGCAGTTCTTC.

This sequence joins TRBV23-1 and TRBJ2-7, with 11 bases identical to TRBD2. TRBV23-1 is given ORF status, its function remaining uncertain. The CDR3 is made up of 16 amino acids. The CDR3 DNA follows: TGCGCTGCTACGATTCTAGCGGGAGGTTATTCCTACGAGCAGTACTTC. The encoded protein is CAATILAGGYSYEQYF.

V gene TRBV11-2 combines with J gene TRBJ1-1; a weak D match, TRBD1 (5 bases). Trimming stripped 7 bases from V and 0 bases from J, with 12 bases between. Per germline, CDR1 SGHAT and CDR2 FQNNGV. This CDR3 has 14 amino acids. The CDR3 coding sequence is TGTGCCAGCAATCAGGGAAGTTTGAACACTGAAGCTTTCTTT. This sequence encodes CASNQGSLNTEAFF.

This rearrangement joins TRBV10-3 to TRBJ2-2, with 7 bases identical to TRBD1. The CDR3 is 16 amino acids. Trimming took 1 base from V and 3 from J; bases not matched to a gene: 5. Germline V gene data show CDR1 as ENHRY and CDR2 as SYGVKD. The CDR3 protein is CAISELRTGHTGELFF. DNA for the CDR3: TGTGCCATCAGTGAGTTAAGGACAGGTCACACCGGGGAGCTGTTTTTT.

V gene TRBV7-2 combines with J gene TRBJ2-1; 8 bases agree with TRBD2. V was clipped by 5 bases and J by 10 bases; unmatched bases: 13. The germline V gene encodes CDR1 SGHTA and CDR2 FQGNSA. The CDR3 is 15 amino acids. For the CDR3, the DNA is TGTGCCAGCAGCAGGGACCTTTTGACTAGCGAAGAGCAGTTCTTC. Translated, it gives CASSRDLLTSEEQFF.

The rearrangement links TRBV19 to TRBJ1-5, with a tentative D call TRBD1 (6 bases). The CDR3 loop spans 13 amino acids. Germline CDR1 is LNHDA and CDR2 is SQIVND (reference sequence). Between the trimmed V and J ends, which lost 6 bases and 4 bases, there was a span of 10 bases. CDR3 region: CASSETGNQPQHF. CDR3 sequence (DNA): TGTGCCAGTAGCGAGACAGGAAATCAGCCCCAGCATTTT.

This chain links TRBV21-1 with TRBJ2-7; the table's D call, TRBD2, was not checked against the DNA. TRBV21-1 has pseudogene status. The CDR3 is 15 residues long. CDR3 coding DNA: TGTGCCAGCGCTTACGGGGGGCAGGGGAACTACGAGCAGTACTTC. Its translation is CASAYGGQGNYEQYF.

This clone was seen a few times. CDR3 residues: CASSRLGGVISNSPLHF. CDR3 sequence (DNA): TGTGCCAGCAGCCGCCTCGGGGGGGTAATCTCTAATTCACCCCTCCACTTT. This chain uses TRBV7-9 with TRBJ1-6, with D possibly TRBD1 on 5 matching bases. Deletions cut 5 bases from V and 6 bases from J, with 20 bases between. The CDR3 contains 17 residues. The germline gives CDR1 SEHNR, CDR2 FQNEAQ (reference sequence).